The present entry profiles one TCR beta chain with its context. Looked up from germline, CDR1 is SGHDN and CDR2 is FVKESK. The CDR3 has 14 residues. Trimming removed 1 base at V and 0 bases at J, with 7 bases between. As handled by the study authors: Estimated nucleated cell counts came from reference gene primer amplification. Here immunoSEQ multiplex PCR was the method, and the copy in TCRdb shows in-frame clones only, minus some. V and J calls and clone size are those listed in that table; D and trimming were worked out from the DNA. The sample records some 700,000 clones, more than 80% being singletons. This sample was taken from a study of blood T cell repertoires in COVID-19. As for the study in general: The United States, Italy and Spain provided the acute and convalescent COVID-19 samples.

The specimen sequenced was peripheral blood. This chain joins TRBV14 and TRBJ2-7; D unresolved. The TCR was taken from a woman aged 18-30 years with acute or convalescent COVID-19. The CDR3 nucleotides are TGTGCCAGCAGCCAAGCTAGGAGCTCCTACGAGCAGTACTTC. It is translated as CASSQARSSYEQYF.